Below, 30 T cell receptor beta chains from the same sample are listed, as sequenced in a study of OX40 agonist ivuxolimab in advanced cancers. Sequencing used immunoSEQ multiplex PCR; TCRdb keeps in-frame clones, though not all of them. This sample carries some 94,000 clones, roughly 90% of them seen once, and the ten largest clones take around 3.4%. Sequencing was performed on CD4+ or CD8+ T cells sorted from blood, taken in a trial of the OX40 agonist ivuxolimab. Every receptor here comes from an adult with an advanced solid tumor such as melanoma, head and neck, liver or kidney cancer.

This sequence joins TRBV10-3 and TRBJ2-7; possible D gene TRBD1, 5 bases. This CDR3 region has 13 residues. Per the germline V gene, CDR1 is ENHRY and CDR2 is SYGVKD. The germline V and J ends were trimmed by 3 bases and 2 bases, with 8 bases remaining between them. The CDR3 DNA reads as TGTGCCATCAGTGACGACAGTCCCTACGAGCAGTACTTC. Amino acids: CAISDDSPYEQYF.

This clone is a singleton in its sample. The CDR3 DNA follows: TGTGCCTGGGATCCTACCCGGACGGGGAGAGACACTGAAGCTTTCTTT. It translates to CAWDPTRTGRDTEAFF. The chain joins TRBV30 to TRBJ1-1; D remains unclear. Germline CDR1 reads GTSNPN; CDR2 reads SVGIG (reference sequence). The CDR3 runs to 16 residues. Deletions cut 5 bases from V and 3 bases from J, with 22 bases between.

The rearrangement links TRBV27 to TRBJ1-5; no reliable D call. V was pared by 3 bases and J by 3 bases, with 6 bases between. The germline CDR1 and CDR2 sequences are MNHEY and SMNVEV (reference sequence). CDR3 length: 13 residues. The CDR3 spells CASSFSLNQPQHF. CDR3 bases: TGTGCCAGCAGTTTTAGTCTCAATCAGCCCCAGCATTTT.

This chain links TRBV27 with TRBJ2-7, with 8 bases aligning to TRBD2. V was pared by 3 bases and J by 7 bases, with 11 bases of the junction left unmatched. In germline, CDR1 is MNHEY, CDR2 SMNVEV (reference sequence). The CDR3 length is 15 residues. The CDR3 nucleotides read TGTGCCAGCAGTTTTACCCCGGGGGGGCTGGGAGAGCAGTACTTC. It is translated as CASSFTPGGLGEQYF.

The CDR3 bases are TGTGCCAGCAGGAAGCGGGAGCTCGAGCAGTACTTC. Translated: CASRKRELEQYF. The chain employs TRBV2 and TRBJ2-7, with 8 bases identical to TRBD2. The CDR3 extends over 12 amino acids. Germline V gene data show CDR1 as SNHLY and CDR2 as FYNNEI. V dropped 6 bases and J dropped 6; count of bases not matched to a gene: 4.

The chain is built from TRBV9 and TRBJ1-2; D remains unclear. Germline V lookup: CDR1 SGDLS, CDR2 YYNGEE. The V gene lost 0 bases and the J gene lost 12 bases, with 9 bases spanning the gap. This CDR3 spans 11 amino acids. Here the CDR3 reads CASSVGPVDTF. The CDR3 DNA reads TGTGCCAGCAGCGTAGGCCCGGTGGACACCTTC.

This sequence joins TRBV5-4 and TRBJ1-5; tentatively, D is TRBD1 (6 bases). The length of the CDR3 is 12 residues. Germline CDR1 SGHNT, CDR2 YYREEE (reference sequence). Trimming removed 4 bases from V and 9 bases from J, with 11 bases in between. The CDR3 region has the DNA TGTGCCAGCAGCCTACAGGGCGGGCCCCAGCATTTT. This encodes CASSLQGGPQHF.

This clone was seen just once. The chain couples TRBV6-5 to TRBJ2-5; 8 bases align to TRBD2. Trimming at V came to 3 bases and at J to 1 base, leaving 7 bases not matched to a gene. CDR1 and CDR2 from the germline V gene are MNHEY and SVGAGI. This CDR3 spans 16 amino acids. The CDR3 sequence: CASSYVSGALQETQYF. CDR3 bases: TGTGCCAGCAGTTATGTTAGCGGGGCGCTCCAAGAGACCCAGTACTTC.

This clone showed up just once. This chain connects TRBV4-1 to TRBJ2-7; 9 bases align to TRBD2. The CDR3 consists of 16 residues. The V and J ends lost 1 base and 3 bases, in that order; junction bases with no gene match: 7. The V gene's germline CDR1 is MGHRA and CDR2 YSYEKL. The CDR3 DNA is TGCGCCAGCAGCCAAGGGAACCGCGGGAGGGTCTACGAGCAGTACTTC. This gives the protein CASSQGNRGRVYEQYF.

V is TRBV27 and J is TRBJ2-1; D may correspond to TRBD1 or TRBD2 (5 bases each). Germline V gene lookup returns CDR1 MNHEY and CDR2 SMNVEV (reference sequence). Trimming removed 6 bases at V and 10 bases at J, with 13 bases between. The CDR3 has 12 residues. DNA for the CDR3: TGTGCCAGCAGCCCGGGACGACGAGAGCAGTTCTTC. This sequence encodes CASSPGRREQFF.

V is TRBV6-6 and J is TRBJ1-2, with 8 bases aligning to TRBD1. The CDR3 loop spans 13 amino acids. V gave up 2 bases and J gave up 8 bases; unmatched junction bases: 4. Germline values: CDR1 MNHNY, CDR2 SVGAGI (reference sequence). The CDR3 bases are TGTGCCAGCAGTTACAGGACAGGGACCGGCTACACCTTC. This codes for CASSYRTGTGYTF.

The chain has TRBV11-2 and TRBJ2-7; 7 positions match TRBD1. Losses at the gene ends were 5 bases for V and 6 bases for J; bases not matched to a gene: 10. The CDR3 runs 14 residues. Germline V gene data show CDR1 as SGHAT and CDR2 as FQNNGV. The CDR3 loop is CASSPRQGGSEQYF. For the CDR3, the DNA is TGTGCCAGCAGCCCAAGACAGGGTGGGTCCGAGCAGTACTTC. The whole variable domain, remainder taken from reference TRBV11-2 and TRBJ2-7, is EAGVAQSPRYKIIEKRQSVAFWCNPISGHATLYWYQQILGQGPKLLIQFQNNGVVDDSQLPKDRFSAERLKGVDSTLKIQPAKLEDSAVYLCASSPRQGGSEQYFGPGTRLTVT.

The V and J genes are TRBV29-1 and TRBJ1-1; D is uncertain. Deletions cut 3 bases from V and 1 base from J, with 12 bases between. This CDR3 is 14 amino acids long. CDR1 is SQVTM and CDR2 is ANQGSEA in the germline V gene. CDR3 residues: CSVELWAKNTEAFF. In nucleotides, the CDR3 is TGCAGCGTTGAGTTATGGGCAAAGAACACTGAAGCTTTCTTT.

This chain uses TRBV7-2 with TRBJ2-7; D is undetermined. The V gene's germline CDR1 is SGHTA and CDR2 FQGNSA. V lost 5 bases and J 1 base, leaving 15 bases between the germline ends. The CDR3 covers 15 residues. Here the CDR3 DNA reads TGTGCCAGCAGCCCATGGGCCCCTTCTTCCTACGAGCAGTACTTC. Protein: CASSPWAPSSYEQYF.

The chain is built from TRBV4-3 and TRBJ2-1, with 11 bases aligning to TRBD2. There are 18 residues in the CDR3. CDR1 and CDR2 (germline): LGHNA, YSLEER. V trimming: 0 bases; J trimming: 7 bases; junction bases outside the gene matches: 11. The CDR3 is CASSQDDGLAGGLNEQFF. The CDR3 DNA reads TGCGCCAGCAGCCAAGACGACGGCCTAGCGGGGGGTTTGAATGAGCAGTTCTTC.

The J gene is TRBJ2-2, the V gene TRBV5-1; D is ambiguous. Trimming shortened V by 3 bases and J by 6 bases, and 3 bases separated the two germline ends. The CDR3 totals 11 residues. Germline-derived CDR1 and CDR2 are SGHRS and YFSETQ. CDR3 sequence (DNA): TGCGCCAGCAGCTCCCCCGGGGAGCTGTTTTTT. Translated: CASSSPGELFF. The full variable domain, rest sourced from reference TRBV5-1 and TRBJ2-2, is KAGVTQTPRYLIKTRGQQVTLSCSPISGHRSVSWYQQTPGQGLQFLFEYFSETQRNKGNFPGRFSGRQFSNSRSEMNVSTLELGDSALYLCASSSPGELFFGEGSRLTVL.

The gene calls are TRBV6-1 and TRBJ1-1; D is unclear. The V and J ends lost 0 bases and 7 bases respectively, with 15 bases between them. CDR1 is MNHNS and CDR2 is SASEGT in the germline V gene. The CDR3 is 15 residues long. CDR3 protein: CASSEARTGDNEAFF. The CDR3 nucleotides are TGTGCCAGCAGTGAAGCAAGGACTGGAGATAATGAAGCTTTCTTT.

The chain joins TRBV13 to TRBJ2-1; D may be TRBD1 (6 bases). This CDR3 is 12 amino acids long. V was cut by 5 bases and J by 12 bases, with 14 bases left in between. Germline-derived CDR1 and CDR2 are PRHDT and FYEKMQ (reference sequence). The CDR3 nucleotides read TGTGCCAGCAGCCCAGGGGTCGCGGGGCAGTTCTTC. Translation gives CASSPGVAGQFF.

The chain uses TRBV4-3 and TRBJ2-1; D unresolved. The CDR3 has 18 amino acids. Germline values: CDR1 LGHNA, CDR2 YSLEER. Trimming cost V 0 bases and J 2 bases, with 17 bases left between them. The CDR3 bases are TGCGCCAGCAGCCAAGAGGTGGGTCAGCCTACTGCCTACAATGAGCAGTTCTTC. It encodes CASSQEVGQPTAYNEQFF.

CDR3 nucleotides: TGTGCCAGCAGTGAAAGAGGGTGGAACACCGGGGAGCTGTTTTTT. Translating it yields CASSERGWNTGELFF. This chain links TRBV6-1 with TRBJ2-2, with TRBD2 as a possible D gene (5 bases). The CDR3 has 15 residues. In germline, CDR1 is MNHNS, CDR2 SASEGT. Trimming removed 2 bases from V and 1 base from J, with 8 bases in between.

The chain recombines TRBV9 with TRBJ1-1; unclear D gene. Germline CDR1 reads SGDLS; CDR2 reads YYNGEE. Trimming stripped 3 bases from V and 0 bases from J, with 18 bases between. The CDR3 sequence is 17 residues long. The CDR3 DNA is TGTGCCAGCAGCGCCCCTCATTCGGAGAGCATGAACACTGAAGCTTTCTTT. Translation: CASSAPHSESMNTEAFF. Using reference TRBV9 and TRBJ1-1 for the parts outside the CDR3, the full variable domain is DSGVTQTPKHLITATGQRVTLRCSPRSGDLSVYWYQQSLDQGLQFLIQYYNGEERAKGNILERFSAQQFPDLHSELNLSSLELGDSALYFCASSAPHSESMNTEAFFGQGTRLTVV.

The CDR3, as DNA: TGTGCCACCAGCAGAGAGGAGGGGGCCAACACTGAAGCTTTCTTT. Its protein product is CATSREEGANTEAFF. The chain joins TRBV15 to TRBJ1-1; 7 bases align to TRBD1. The CDR3 extends over 15 amino acids. After removal of 0 bases from V and 2 bases from J, the junction contained 3 bases not matched to a gene. Germline CDR1 LNHNV, CDR2 YYDKDF (reference sequence).

This chain connects TRBV6-6 to TRBJ1-6; D possibly corresponds to TRBD1 (5 bases). The CDR3 extends over 14 amino acids. Germline CDR1 reads MNHNY; CDR2 reads SVGAGI (reference sequence). V lost 2 bases to trimming and J lost 10 bases, with 12 bases between them. CDR3 bases: TGTGCCAGCAGTTACCAGGGCACCGAGTCACCCCTCCACTTT. This gives the protein CASSYQGTESPLHF.

The chain links TRBV6-5 to TRBJ1-1; perhaps TRBD1 as D (5 bases). There are 15 residues in the CDR3. With 2 bases removed from V and 6 bases from J, the gap between germline ends came to 16 bases. The V gene's germline CDR1 is MNHEY and CDR2 SVGAGI. In DNA, the CDR3 is TGTGCCAGCAGTTACGGTTCTGGGGCGGGGGCTGAAGCTTTCTTT. Amino acid sequence: CASSYGSGAGAEAFF.

The chain carries TRBV19 and TRBJ2-3, with 7 bases matching TRBD2. This CDR3 contains 16 residues. CDR1 LNHDA and CDR2 SQIVND come from the germline V gene (reference sequence). V was pared by 7 bases and J by 4 bases, with 14 bases of the junction left unmatched. The CDR3 nucleotides read TGTGCCAGTACCTCAGAGACTAGCCTTGAGGCAGATACGCAGTATTTT. Amino acids: CASTSETSLEADTQYF.

The V gene is TRBV5-6, the J gene TRBJ1-2; the D gene is possibly TRBD1 (5 bases). There are 12 residues in the CDR3. Looked up from germline, CDR1 is SGHDT and CDR2 is YYEEEE. V lost 10 bases to trimming and J lost 2 bases, with 12 bases between them. The DNA for the CDR3 is TGTGCCGGTAGCAGGGCAAACTATGGCTACACCTTC. Translated: CAGSRANYGYTF.

The chain recombines TRBV28 with TRBJ2-5, with D maybe TRBD2 (6 bases). The germline V and J ends were trimmed by 3 bases and 0 bases, with 11 bases remaining between them. CDR3 length: 15 amino acids. Per the germline V gene, CDR1 is MDHEN and CDR2 is SYDVKM. The CDR3 region is CASSFSLADQETQYF. The CDR3 bases are TGTGCCAGCAGTTTCTCCTTAGCGGACCAAGAGACCCAGTACTTC.

The count of this clone is one. The chain couples TRBV27 to TRBJ1-5, with 8 bases that match TRBD1. Germline CDR1 reads MNHEY; CDR2 reads SMNVEV (reference sequence). The CDR3 contains 14 residues. CDR3 loop: CAAGGLYSNQPQHF. The CDR3 DNA is TGTGCAGCAGGGGGCCTGTATAGCAATCAGCCCCAGCATTTT.

The CDR3 region is CASSYRVLSDEQYF. DNA for the CDR3: TGTGCCAGCAGCTATAGGGTCCTCAGCGACGAGCAGTACTTC. The chain employs TRBV7-8 and TRBJ2-7; unclear D gene. This CDR3 has 14 amino acids. Trimming took 4 bases from V and 5 from J, leaving 15 bases between them. Germline V CDR1 and CDR2: SGHVS, FQNEAQ.

V is TRBV6-1 and J is TRBJ2-7; D is ambiguous. V shed 1 base and J shed 0 bases, with 7 bases lying between them. The CDR3 contains 14 residues. Looked up from germline, CDR1 is MNHNS and CDR2 is SASEGT. Here the CDR3 reads CASSEGLASYEQYF. For the CDR3, the DNA is TGTGCCAGCAGTGAAGGACTGGCCTCCTACGAGCAGTACTTC.